The present T cell receptor beta chain was sequenced within a study of cytomegalovirus exposure and HLA in healthy donors. As for this clone: Its antigen is still unknown.

The PCR made use of 60 Vbeta and 13 Jbeta primers. This table comes from immunoSEQ multiplex PCR, and its TCRdb copy is limited to in-frame clones, with some not included. The data show 150,000 to 200,000 clones, 83% seen once. Findings and limits, study-wide: V- and J-gene trimming in TCR beta was tied to a missense DCLRE1C variant by an analysis performed later. Among the most significant clusters, several appeared linked to common viral pathogens in a later analysis. There were 150 to 200 TCR beta chains listed as cytomegalovirus-associated.

The CDR3 contains 15 residues. Germline CDR1 reads KGHSH; CDR2 reads LQKENI. The trim removed 4 bases at V and 7 bases at J, leaving 8 bases unmatched. This sequence was found in a man aged 35 to 55 in good health and CMV-seropositive. The chain couples TRBV18 to TRBJ2-7; 12 nucleotides align to TRBD2. The sample taken for sequencing was PBMCs. CDR3 coding DNA: TGTGCCAGCTCACAAGACTCGACTAGCGGGAGTGAGCAGTACTTC. This sequence encodes CASSQDSTSGSEQYF.